Included here is one T cell receptor beta chain sequence, with context. The antigen is unknown. This CDR3 is built from 11 residues. The V gene's germline CDR1 is LNHDA and CDR2 SQIVND (reference sequence). Trimming at V came to 10 bases and at J to 5 bases, leaving 3 bases not matched to a gene. This sample was taken from a study of cytomegalovirus exposure and HLA in healthy donors. Study summary: A prior study identified roughly 110 million unique TCR beta sequences from roughly 180 million T cells. Study results and limitations: A link between a missense DCLRE1C variant and TCR beta V- and J-gene trimming emerged from a later analysis. Accurate prediction of most subjects' HLA-A and HLA-B alleles from TCR beta sequences was reported.

This PCR relied on a set of 60 Vbeta primers and 13 Jbeta primers. The assay was immunoSEQ multiplex PCR, and TCRdb's table has in-frame clones only and misses some. The sample has under 200,000 clones, 73% seen once. The source of this sequence is a woman aged 18-29 years in good health and CMV-seropositive. V and J are TRBV19 and TRBJ1-1, with 8 bases lining up with TRBD1. Sequencing was performed on PBMCs. CDR3 protein: CATWTGTEAFF. The CDR3 bases are TGTGCCACCTGGACAGGGACTGAAGCTTTCTTT. The full variable domain, with the rest looked up from reference TRBV19 and TRBJ1-1, is DGGITQSPKYLFRKEGQNVTLSCEQNLNHDAMYWYRQDPGQGLRLIYYSQIVNDFQKGDIAEGYSVSREKKESFPLTVTSAQKNPTAFYLCATWTGTEAFFGQGTRLTVV.